Described below is a single T cell receptor beta chain sequence and its context. Germline-derived CDR1 and CDR2 are SNHLY and FYNNEI. CDR3 size: 14 residues. Trimming cost V 6 bases and J 5 bases, with 17 bases left between them. This entry belongs to a study of blood T cell repertoires in COVID-19. Data came from immunoSEQ multiplex PCR; TCRdb stores just in-frame clones and leaves some out. The sample carries around 140,000 clones, approximately 85% recorded once. The sequence came from a man aged 65 to 85 with acute or convalescent COVID-19. Sequenced input: peripheral blood. This sequence joins TRBV2 and TRBJ2-7; D unresolved. The CDR3 bases are TGTGCCAGCAGGATGTGGCGGTCCAAGGACGAGCAGTACTTC. Translation: CASRMWRSKDEQYF.